Included here is one TCR beta chain sequence, with context. These data are taken from a study of T cells expressing NK-cell markers. Looking at the study overall: Sorted CD3+CD56-NKG2C+, CD3+CD56+NKG2C- and CD3+CD56+NKG2C+ T cells were the source of the TCR beta repertoires.

After re-calling the 5' RACE reads, TCRdb lists one entry per CDR3 protein, DNA absent. The sample table includes about 190,000 distinct CDR3 sequences. Germline V CDR1 and CDR2: SEHNR, FQNEAQ (reference sequence). CDR3 size: 16 residues. The sequence came from a man aged 18-69 years in good health. Sequencing was carried out using blood T cells: a sorted CD56 or NKG2C T cell subset, CD4+ or CD8+ T cells, or bulk PBMC T cells (not recorded which). This chain links TRBV7-9 with TRBJ1-2; the TCRdb D gene call, TRBD1, has no DNA to confirm it. The CDR3 is CASSLGQGSTNYGYTF.